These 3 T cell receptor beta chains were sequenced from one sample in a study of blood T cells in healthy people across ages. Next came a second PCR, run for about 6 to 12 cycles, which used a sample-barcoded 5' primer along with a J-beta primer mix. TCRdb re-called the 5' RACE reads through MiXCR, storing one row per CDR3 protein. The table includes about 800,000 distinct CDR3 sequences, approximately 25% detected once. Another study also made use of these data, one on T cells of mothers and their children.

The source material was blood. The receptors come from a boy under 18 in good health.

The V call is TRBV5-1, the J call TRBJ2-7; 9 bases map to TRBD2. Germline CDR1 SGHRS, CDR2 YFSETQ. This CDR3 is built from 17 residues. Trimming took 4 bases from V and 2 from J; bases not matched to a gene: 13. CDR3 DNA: TGCGCCAGCAGCGGTCAACTGGCGGGAGGGATCCCCTACGAGCAGTACTTC. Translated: CASSGQLAGGIPYEQYF.

CDR3 loop: CASSLMDQPQHF. The CDR3 nucleotides read TGTGCCAGCAGTTTAATGGATCAGCCCCAGCATTTT. V is TRBV12-3 or TRBV12-4 and J is TRBJ1-5; D uncertain. The V and J ends lost 2 bases and 5 bases respectively, with 4 bases between them. The CDR3 contains 12 residues.

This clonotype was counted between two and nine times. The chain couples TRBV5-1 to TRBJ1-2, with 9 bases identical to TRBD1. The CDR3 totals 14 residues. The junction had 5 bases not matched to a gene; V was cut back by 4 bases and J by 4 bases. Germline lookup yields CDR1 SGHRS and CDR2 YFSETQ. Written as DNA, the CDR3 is TGCGCCAGCAGCACAGGGGGCCTGGGCTATGGCTACACCTTC. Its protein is CASSTGGLGYGYTF.